This T cell receptor beta chain was identified in a study of PD-1 blockade in classical Hodgkin lymphoma. Study-wide results and limits: Complete responders had baseline diversity similar to newly diagnosed patients.

TCRdb's copy holds only in-frame clones and misses some; the assay was immunoSEQ multiplex PCR. The data contain 15,000 to 20,000 clones, approximately 70% of them seen just once; the ten biggest clones take up approximately 2.7%. Time point noted: cycle 4 day 1 (C4D1), after 6 weeks of nivolumab. All patients experienced relapse after autologous stem cell transplantation, and brentuximab vedotin exposure was variable. Magnetic negative selection of thawed PBMCs was the method by which CD4+ T cells were purified. The trim removed 4 bases at V and 4 bases at J, leaving 6 bases unmatched. Looked up from germline, CDR1 is SGHRS and CDR2 is YFSETQ. The CDR3 contains 14 residues. This clone was recorded once. Its antigen is unknown.

The sequence came from a human donor with classical Hodgkin lymphoma. This chain uses TRBV5-1 with TRBJ2-5; 8 nucleotides align to TRBD2. This specimen consisted of CD4+ T cells from blood, obtained before the fourth cycle of nivolumab. The CDR3 DNA follows: TGCGCCAGCAGCAACGGGGGGGCGGGAGAGACCCAGTACTTC. Amino acid sequence: CASSNGGAGETQYF.